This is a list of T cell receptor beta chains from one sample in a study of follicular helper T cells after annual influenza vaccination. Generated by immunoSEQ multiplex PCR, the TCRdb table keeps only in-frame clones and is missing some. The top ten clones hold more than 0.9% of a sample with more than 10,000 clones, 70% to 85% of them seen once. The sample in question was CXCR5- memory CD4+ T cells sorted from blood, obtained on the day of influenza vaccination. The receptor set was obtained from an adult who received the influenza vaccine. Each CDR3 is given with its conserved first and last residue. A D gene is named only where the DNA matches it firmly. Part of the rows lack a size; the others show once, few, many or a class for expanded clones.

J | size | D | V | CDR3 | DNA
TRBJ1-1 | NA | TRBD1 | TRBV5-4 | CASSPGQGSTEAFF | TGTGCCAGCAGCCCAGGACAGGGTAGCACTGAAGCTTTCTTT
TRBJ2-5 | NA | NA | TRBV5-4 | CASSSKADGPEAQYF | TGTGCCAGCAGCTCGAAAGCAGACGGACCCGAGGCCCAGTACTTC
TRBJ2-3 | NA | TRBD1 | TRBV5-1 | CASSLVPGQFTSTDTQYF | TGCGCCAGCAGCCTCGTCCCGGGACAGTTTACTAGCACAGATACGCAGTATTTT
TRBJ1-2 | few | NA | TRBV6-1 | CASSVQRTALGGYTF | TGTGCCAGCAGTGTACAAAGGACGGCTCTCGGTGGCTACACCTTC
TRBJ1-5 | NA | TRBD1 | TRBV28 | CASSLGQGVGFPQHF | TGTGCCAGCAGTTTAGGACAGGGGGTCGGGTTCCCCCAGCATTTT
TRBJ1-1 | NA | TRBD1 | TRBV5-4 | CASSRGQGAQRNTEAFF | TGTGCCAGCAGCAGGGGACAGGGGGCGCAAAGAAACACTGAAGCTTTCTTT
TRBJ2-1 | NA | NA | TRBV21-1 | CASLYRGRIHEQFF | TGTGCCAGCTTGTACAGGGGGCGTATCCATGAGCAGTTCTTC
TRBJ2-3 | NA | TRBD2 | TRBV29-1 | CSVEGLAGGSTDTQYF | TGCAGCGTTGAAGGACTAGCGGGGGGGAGCACAGATACGCAGTATTTT
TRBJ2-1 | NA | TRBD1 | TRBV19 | CASSTPQDRVDEQFF | TGTGCCAGTAGTACACCCCAAGACAGGGTGGATGAGCAGTTCTTC
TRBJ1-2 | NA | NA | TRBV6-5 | CASRRASIGYTF | TGTGCCAGCCGCCGGGCCTCTATTGGCTACACCTTC
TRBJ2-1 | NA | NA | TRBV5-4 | CASSLEGGSYNEQFF | TGTGCCAGCAGCTTGGAGGGGGGCTCCTACAATGAGCAGTTCTTC
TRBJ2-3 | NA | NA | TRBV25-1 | CASSDFQRRGRGTDTQYF | TGTGCCAGCAGTGACTTTCAACGAAGGGGCCGGGGCACAGATACGCAGTATTTT
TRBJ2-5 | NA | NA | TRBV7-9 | CASSRTEETQYF | TGTGCCAGCAGTCGGACAGAAGAGACCCAGTACTTC
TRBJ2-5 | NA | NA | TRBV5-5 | CASSLARETQYF | TGTGCCAGCAGCTTGGCGCGTGAGACCCAGTACTTC
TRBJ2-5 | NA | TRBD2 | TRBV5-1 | CASSPSGLAGQETQYF | TGCGCCAGCAGCCCCTCGGGACTAGCGGGACAAGAGACCCAGTACTTC
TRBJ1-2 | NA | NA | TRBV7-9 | CASSLGSYGYTF | TGTGCCAGCAGCTTAGGGTCGTATGGCTACACCTTC